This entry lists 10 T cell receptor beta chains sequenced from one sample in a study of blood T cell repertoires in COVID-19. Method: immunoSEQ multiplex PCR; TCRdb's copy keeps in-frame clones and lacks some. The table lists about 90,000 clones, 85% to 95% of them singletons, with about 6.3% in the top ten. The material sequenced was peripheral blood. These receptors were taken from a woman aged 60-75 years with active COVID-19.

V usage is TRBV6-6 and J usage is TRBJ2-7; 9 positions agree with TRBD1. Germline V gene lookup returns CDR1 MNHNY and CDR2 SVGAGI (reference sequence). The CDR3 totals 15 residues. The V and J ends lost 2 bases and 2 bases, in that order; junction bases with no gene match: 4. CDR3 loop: CASSYGTGRTYEQYF. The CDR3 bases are TGTGCCAGCAGTTACGGGACAGGGAGAACCTACGAGCAGTACTTC.

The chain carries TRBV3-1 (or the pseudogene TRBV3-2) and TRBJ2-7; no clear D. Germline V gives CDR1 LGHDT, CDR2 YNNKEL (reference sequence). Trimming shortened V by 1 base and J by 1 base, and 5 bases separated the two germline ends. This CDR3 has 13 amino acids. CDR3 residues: CASSQAESYEQYF. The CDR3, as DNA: TGTGCCAGCAGCCAAGCAGAATCCTACGAGCAGTACTTC.

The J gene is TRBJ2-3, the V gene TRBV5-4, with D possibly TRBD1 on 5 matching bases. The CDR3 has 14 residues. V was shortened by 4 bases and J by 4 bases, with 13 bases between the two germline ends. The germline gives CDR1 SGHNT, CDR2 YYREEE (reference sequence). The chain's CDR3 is CASSPLGASDTQYF. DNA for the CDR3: TGTGCCAGCAGCCCCCTAGGGGCCTCAGATACGCAGTATTTT.

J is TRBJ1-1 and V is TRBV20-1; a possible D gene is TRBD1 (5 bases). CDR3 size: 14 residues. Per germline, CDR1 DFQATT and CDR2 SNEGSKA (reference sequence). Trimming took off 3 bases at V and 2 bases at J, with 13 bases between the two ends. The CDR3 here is CSASKRRGNTEAFF. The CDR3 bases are TGCAGTGCTAGTAAAAGGAGGGGTAACACTGAAGCTTTCTTT.

The CDR3 DNA reads as TGTGCCATCGAAAACCCAGGCCCAGATACGCAGTATTTT. Its translation is CAIENPGPDTQYF. This chain uses TRBV10-3 with TRBJ2-3; D uncertain. Per germline, CDR1 ENHRY and CDR2 SYGVKD. This CDR3 has 13 amino acids. Trimming left V 8 bases short and J 4 bases short, with 13 bases between.

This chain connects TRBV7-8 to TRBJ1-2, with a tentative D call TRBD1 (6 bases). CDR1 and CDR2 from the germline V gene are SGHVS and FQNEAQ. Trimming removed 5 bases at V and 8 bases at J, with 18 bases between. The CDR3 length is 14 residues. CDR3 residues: CASSPTSGVLGYTF. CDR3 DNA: TGTGCCAGCAGCCCCACCTCAGGGGTGTTAGGCTACACCTTC.

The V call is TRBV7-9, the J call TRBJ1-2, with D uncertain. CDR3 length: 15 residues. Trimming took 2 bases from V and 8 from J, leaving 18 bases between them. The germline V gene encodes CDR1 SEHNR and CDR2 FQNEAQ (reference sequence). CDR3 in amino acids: CASSLTAMGLSGYTF. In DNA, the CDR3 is TGTGCCAGCAGCTTAACCGCAATGGGCCTTTCGGGCTACACCTTC.

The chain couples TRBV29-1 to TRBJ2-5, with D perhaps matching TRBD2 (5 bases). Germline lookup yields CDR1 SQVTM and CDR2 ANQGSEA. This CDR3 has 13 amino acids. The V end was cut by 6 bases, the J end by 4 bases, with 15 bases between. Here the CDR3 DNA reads TGCAGCGTCGCTAAACTAGATGGAGAGACCCAGTACTTC. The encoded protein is CSVAKLDGETQYF.

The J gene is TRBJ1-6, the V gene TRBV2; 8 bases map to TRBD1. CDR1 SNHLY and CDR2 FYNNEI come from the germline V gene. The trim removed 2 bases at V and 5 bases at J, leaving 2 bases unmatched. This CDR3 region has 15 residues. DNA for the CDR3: TGTGCCAGCAGTGAATCGGACAGGGATAATTCACCCCTCCACTTT. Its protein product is CASSESDRDNSPLHF.

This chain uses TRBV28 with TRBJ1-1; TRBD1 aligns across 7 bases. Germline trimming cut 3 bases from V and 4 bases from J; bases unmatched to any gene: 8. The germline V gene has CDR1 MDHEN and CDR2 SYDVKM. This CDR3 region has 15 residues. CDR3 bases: TGTGCCAGCAGTTTTCAAACAGGGGCCATCACTGAAGCTTTCTTT. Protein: CASSFQTGAITEAFF. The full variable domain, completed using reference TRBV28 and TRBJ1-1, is DVKVTQSSRYLVKRTGEKVFLECVQDMDHENMFWYRQDPGLGLRLIYFSYDVKMKEKGDIPEGYSVSREKKERFSLILESASTNQTSMYLCASSFQTGAITEAFFGQGTRLTVV.